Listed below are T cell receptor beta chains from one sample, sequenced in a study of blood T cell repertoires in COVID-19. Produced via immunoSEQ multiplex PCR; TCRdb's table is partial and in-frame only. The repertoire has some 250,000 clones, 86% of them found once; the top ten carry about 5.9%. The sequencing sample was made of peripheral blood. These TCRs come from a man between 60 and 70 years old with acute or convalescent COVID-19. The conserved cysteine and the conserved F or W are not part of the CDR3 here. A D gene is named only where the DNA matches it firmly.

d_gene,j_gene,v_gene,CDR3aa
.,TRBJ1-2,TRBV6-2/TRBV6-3,ASSYRSLLGYT
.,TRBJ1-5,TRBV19,ASSRTGTNQPQH
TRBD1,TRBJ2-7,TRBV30,AWSFDRGIHEQY
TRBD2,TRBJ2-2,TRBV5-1,ASSRQGAGGPTGELF
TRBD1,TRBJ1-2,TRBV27,ASSLFGQGTYGYT
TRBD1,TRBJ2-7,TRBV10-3,AISGFETGSYEQY
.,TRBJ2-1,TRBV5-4,ASSPLAPNEQF
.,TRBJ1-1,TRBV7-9,ASSSRGTGEAF
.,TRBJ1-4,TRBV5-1,ASSAGLEGISEKLF
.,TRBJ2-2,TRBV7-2,ASSLRQGGNTGELF
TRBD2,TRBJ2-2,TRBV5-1,ASSFFPLPGGRAGTGELF
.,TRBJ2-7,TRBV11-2,ASSTQESEQY
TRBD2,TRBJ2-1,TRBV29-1,SVEYEREAYNEQF
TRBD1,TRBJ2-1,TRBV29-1,SVERTGLNEQF
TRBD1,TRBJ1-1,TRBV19,ASSTGQGGFKAF
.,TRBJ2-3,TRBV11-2,ASSQRGLGRTDTQY
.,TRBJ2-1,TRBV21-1,ASSTWDRGGNEQF